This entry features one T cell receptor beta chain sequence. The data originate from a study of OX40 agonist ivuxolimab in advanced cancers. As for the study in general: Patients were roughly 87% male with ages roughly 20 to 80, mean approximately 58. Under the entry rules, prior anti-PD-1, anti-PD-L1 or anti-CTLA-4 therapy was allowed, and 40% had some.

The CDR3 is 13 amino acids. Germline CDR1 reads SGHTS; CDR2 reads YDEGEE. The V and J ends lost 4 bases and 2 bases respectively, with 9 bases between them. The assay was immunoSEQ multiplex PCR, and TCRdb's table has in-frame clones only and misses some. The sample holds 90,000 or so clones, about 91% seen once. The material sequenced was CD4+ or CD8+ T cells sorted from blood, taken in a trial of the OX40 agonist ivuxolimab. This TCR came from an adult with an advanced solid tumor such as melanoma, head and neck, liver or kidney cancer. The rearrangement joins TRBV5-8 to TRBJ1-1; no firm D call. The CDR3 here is CASSLTVNTEAFF. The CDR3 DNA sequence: TGTGCCAGCAGCCTGACGGTAAACACTGAAGCTTTCTTT.